This T cell receptor beta chain stems from a study of CD8 T cells in Susac syndrome. Reverse transcription used about 0.5 to 1 ug RNA and random hexamers. In TCRdb, the immunoSEQ multiplex PCR reads were re-called with MiXCR into one record per CDR3 protein. The table includes about 90,000 distinct CDR3 sequences, about 93% detected once. The CDR3 sequence is 12 residues long. CDR1 SQVTM and CDR2 ANQGSEA come from the germline V gene. V lost 5 bases and J 4 bases, leaving 9 bases between the germline ends. The controls were healthy donors who were matched for age and sex. Negative isolation was used for CD8+ and CD4+ T cells, and FACS enrichment was applied to TEMRA cells.

The sample consisted of CD8+ T cells from PBMCs. This TCR was sampled from a human donor in good health. The chain couples TRBV29-1 to TRBJ2-1; D possibly corresponds to TRBD1 (6 bases). CDR3 bases: TGCAGCGTTTTCGGACAGTACAATGAGCAGTTCTTC. Translation: CSVFGQYNEQFF.